The sample holds a few counts of the clone carrying this T cell receptor beta chain. There are 17 residues in the CDR3. Germline CDR1 reads MGHRA; CDR2 reads YSYEKL. V was pared by 0 bases and J by 1 base, with 13 bases between. Authors' analysis steps: Amplification with reference gene primers provided the estimates of nucleated cell counts. Only in-frame clones appear in the TCRdb table, and some are missing; sequencing was by immunoSEQ multiplex PCR. V, J and clone size are those of that table, while D and trimming were read from the DNA. The table records about 21,000 clones, 75% to 90% of them present only once. The data originate from a study of blood T cell repertoires in COVID-19. Study-wide background: Researchers got acute and convalescent COVID-19 samples from the United States, Italy and Spain. T cells, B-cell-depleted T cells, or PBMCs supplied cDNA or gDNA.

The chain links TRBV4-1 to TRBJ1-3; D remains ambiguous. The TCR originated in a man between 65 and 80 years old with active COVID-19. The sequenced sample was peripheral blood. This chain's CDR3 is CASSQEAGWGSGNTIYF. CDR3 nucleotides: TGCGCCAGCAGCCAAGAAGCGGGCTGGGGATCTGGAAACACCATATATTTT.